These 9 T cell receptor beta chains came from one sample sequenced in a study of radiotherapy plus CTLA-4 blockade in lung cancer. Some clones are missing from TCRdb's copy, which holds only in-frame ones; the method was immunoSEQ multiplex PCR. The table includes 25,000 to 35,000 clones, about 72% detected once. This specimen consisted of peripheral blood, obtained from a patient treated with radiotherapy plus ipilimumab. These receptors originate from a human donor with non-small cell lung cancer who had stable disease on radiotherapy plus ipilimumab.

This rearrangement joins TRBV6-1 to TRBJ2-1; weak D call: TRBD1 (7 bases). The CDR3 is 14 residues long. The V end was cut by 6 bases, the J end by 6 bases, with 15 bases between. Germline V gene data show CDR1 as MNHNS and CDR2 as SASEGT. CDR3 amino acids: CASRPRGASNEQFF. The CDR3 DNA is TGTGCCAGCAGACCCAGGGGGGCGTCCAATGAGCAGTTCTTC.

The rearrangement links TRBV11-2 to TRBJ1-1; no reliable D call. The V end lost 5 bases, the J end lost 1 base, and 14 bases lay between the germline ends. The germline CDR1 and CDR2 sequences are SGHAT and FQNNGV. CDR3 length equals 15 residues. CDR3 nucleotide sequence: TGTGCCAGCAGCCCCGGCTGGAGAACGAACACTGAAGCTTTCTTT. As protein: CASSPGWRTNTEAFF.

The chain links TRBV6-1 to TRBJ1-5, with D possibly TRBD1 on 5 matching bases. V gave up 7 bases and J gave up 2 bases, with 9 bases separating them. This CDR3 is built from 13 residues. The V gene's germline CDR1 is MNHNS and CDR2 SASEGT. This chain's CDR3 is CASTLGGNQPQHF. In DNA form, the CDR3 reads TGTGCCAGCACCCTAGGGGGCAATCAGCCCCAGCATTTT.

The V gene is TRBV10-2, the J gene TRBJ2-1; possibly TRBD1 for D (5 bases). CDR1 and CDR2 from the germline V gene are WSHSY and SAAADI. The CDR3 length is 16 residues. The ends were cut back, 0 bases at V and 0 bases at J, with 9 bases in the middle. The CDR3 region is CASSESGQSSYNEQFF. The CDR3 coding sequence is TGCGCCAGCAGTGAGTCGGGGCAGAGCTCCTACAATGAGCAGTTCTTC.

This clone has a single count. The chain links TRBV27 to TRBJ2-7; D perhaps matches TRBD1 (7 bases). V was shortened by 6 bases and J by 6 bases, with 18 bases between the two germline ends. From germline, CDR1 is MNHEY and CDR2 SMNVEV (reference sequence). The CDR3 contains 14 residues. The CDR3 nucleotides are TGTGCCAGCAGGATCACGGGCCAGGGGGGCGAGCAGTACTTC. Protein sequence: CASRITGQGGEQYF.

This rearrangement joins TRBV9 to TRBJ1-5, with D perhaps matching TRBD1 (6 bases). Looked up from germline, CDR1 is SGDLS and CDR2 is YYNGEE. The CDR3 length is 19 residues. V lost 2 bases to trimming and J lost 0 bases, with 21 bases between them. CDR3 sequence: CASSVHLEDRTYSNQPQHF. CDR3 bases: TGTGCCAGCAGCGTTCACTTAGAGGACAGAACCTATAGCAATCAGCCCCAGCATTTT.

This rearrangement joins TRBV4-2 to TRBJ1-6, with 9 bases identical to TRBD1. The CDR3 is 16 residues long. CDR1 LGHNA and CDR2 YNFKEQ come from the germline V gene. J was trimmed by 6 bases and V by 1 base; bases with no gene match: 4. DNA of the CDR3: TGTGCCAGCAGCCAAGTCACGGGACAGGGTAATTCACCCCTCCACTTT. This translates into CASSQVTGQGNSPLHF.

This CDR3 reads CASSVGPNEQFF. Here the CDR3 DNA reads TGTGCCAGCAGCGTAGGCCCCAATGAGCAGTTCTTC. The chain joins TRBV9 to TRBJ2-1; D not resolved. The CDR3 sequence is 12 residues long. The V gene's germline CDR1 is SGDLS and CDR2 YYNGEE. Trimming left V 0 bases short and J 6 bases short, with 4 bases between.

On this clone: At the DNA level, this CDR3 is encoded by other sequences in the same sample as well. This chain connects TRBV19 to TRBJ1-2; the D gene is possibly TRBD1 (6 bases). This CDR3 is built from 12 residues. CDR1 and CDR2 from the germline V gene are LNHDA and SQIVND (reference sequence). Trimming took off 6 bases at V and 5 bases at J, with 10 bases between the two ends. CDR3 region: CASSPTGYGYTF. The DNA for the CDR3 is TGTGCCAGTAGCCCGACAGGATATGGCTACACCTTC.